The clone carrying this TCR beta chain was detected only a few times. Its matching antigen is unknown. The data were taken from a study of T cells after yellow fever vaccination. Overall study findings and caveats: Subsequent booster samples again held most clones from primary vaccination (nearly 98% CD4, about 90% CD8).

TCRdb redid the calling of the 5' RACE reads with MiXCR, one entry per CDR3 protein. Here the sample spans some 350,000 distinct CDR3 sequences, about 8.7% being singletons. The germline V gene encodes CDR1 SGHAT and CDR2 FQNNGV. There are 13 residues in the CDR3. V shed 2 bases and J shed 5 bases, with 8 bases lying between them. This specimen consisted of PBMCs, obtained on the day of the first yellow fever vaccination. This clonotype was obtained from a man younger than 30 who received the YFV17D yellow fever vaccine. This chain joins TRBV11-2 and TRBJ2-3; no reliable D call. CDR3 coding DNA: TGTGCCAGCAGCTTAAGTCCACAAGATACGCAGTATTTT. It codes for CASSLSPQDTQYF.